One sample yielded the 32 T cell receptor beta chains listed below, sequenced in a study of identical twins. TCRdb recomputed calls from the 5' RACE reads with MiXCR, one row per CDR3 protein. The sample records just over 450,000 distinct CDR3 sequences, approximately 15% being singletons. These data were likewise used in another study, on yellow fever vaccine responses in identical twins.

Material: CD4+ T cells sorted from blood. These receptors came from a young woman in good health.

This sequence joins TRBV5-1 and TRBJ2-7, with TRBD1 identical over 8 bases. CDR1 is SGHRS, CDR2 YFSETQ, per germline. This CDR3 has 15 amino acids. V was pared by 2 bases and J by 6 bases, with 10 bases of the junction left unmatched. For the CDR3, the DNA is TGCGCCAGCAGCTTAAGCGGACAGGGATTCGGCGAGCAGTACTTC. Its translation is CASSLSGQGFGEQYF.

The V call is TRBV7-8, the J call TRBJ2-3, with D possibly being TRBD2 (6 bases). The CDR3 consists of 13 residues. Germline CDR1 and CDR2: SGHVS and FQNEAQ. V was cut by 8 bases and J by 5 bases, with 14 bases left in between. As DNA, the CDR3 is TGTGCCAGCGGGAGGACCCCGGGAGATACGCAGTATTTT. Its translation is CASGRTPGDTQYF.

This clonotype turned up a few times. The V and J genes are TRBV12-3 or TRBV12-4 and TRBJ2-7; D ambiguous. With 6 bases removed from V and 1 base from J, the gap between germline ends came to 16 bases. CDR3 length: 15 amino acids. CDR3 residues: CASSIPGRPSYEQYF. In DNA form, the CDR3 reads TGTGCCAGCAGCATACCGGGCCGCCCTTCCTACGAGCAGTACTTC.

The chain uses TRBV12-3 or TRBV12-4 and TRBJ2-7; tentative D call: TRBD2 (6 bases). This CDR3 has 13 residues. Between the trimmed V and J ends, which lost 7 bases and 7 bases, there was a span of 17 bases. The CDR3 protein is CASTGGAHGEQYF. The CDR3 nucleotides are TGTGCCAGCACCGGGGGTGCCCACGGGGAGCAGTACTTC.

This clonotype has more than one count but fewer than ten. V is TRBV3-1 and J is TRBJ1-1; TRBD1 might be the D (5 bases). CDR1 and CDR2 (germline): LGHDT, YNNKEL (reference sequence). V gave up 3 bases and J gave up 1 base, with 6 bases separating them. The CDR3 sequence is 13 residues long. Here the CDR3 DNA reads TGTGCCAGCAGCCAGGGGACGAACACTGAAGCTTTCTTT. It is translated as CASSQGTNTEAFF.

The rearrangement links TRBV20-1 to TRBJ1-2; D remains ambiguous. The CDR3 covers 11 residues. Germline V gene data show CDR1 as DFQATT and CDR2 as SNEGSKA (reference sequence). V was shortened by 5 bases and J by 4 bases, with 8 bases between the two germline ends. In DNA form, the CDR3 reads TGCAGTGCTCTGCTAAGCTATGGCTACACCTTC. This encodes CSALLSYGYTF.

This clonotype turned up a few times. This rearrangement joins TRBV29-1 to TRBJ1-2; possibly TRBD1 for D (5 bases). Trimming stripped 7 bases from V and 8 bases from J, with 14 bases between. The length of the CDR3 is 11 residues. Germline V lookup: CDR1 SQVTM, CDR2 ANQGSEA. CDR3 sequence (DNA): TGCAGCGCCCGGGACCCTGGGGGCTACACCTTC. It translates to CSARDPGGYTF.

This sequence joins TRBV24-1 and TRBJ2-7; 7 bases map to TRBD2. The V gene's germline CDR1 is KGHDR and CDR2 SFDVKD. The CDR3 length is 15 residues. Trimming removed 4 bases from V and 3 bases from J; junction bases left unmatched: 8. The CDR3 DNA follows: TGTGCCACCAGTGACTCCGGGACTACTCTCTACGAGCAGTACTTC. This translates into CATSDSGTTLYEQYF.

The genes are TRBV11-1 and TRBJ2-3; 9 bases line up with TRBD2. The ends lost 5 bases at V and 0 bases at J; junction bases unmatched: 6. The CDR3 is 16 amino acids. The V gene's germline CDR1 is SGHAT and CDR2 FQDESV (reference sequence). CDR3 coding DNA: TGTGCCAGCAGCCGAGGCGGGGGGGCCAGCACAGATACGCAGTATTTT. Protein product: CASSRGGGASTDTQYF. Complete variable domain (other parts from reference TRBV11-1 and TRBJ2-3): EAEVAQSPRYKITEKSQAVAFWCDPISGHATLYWYRQILGQGPELLVQFQDESVVDDSQLPKDRFSAERLKGVDSTLKIQPAELGDSAMYLCASSRGGGASTDTQYFGPGTRLTVL.

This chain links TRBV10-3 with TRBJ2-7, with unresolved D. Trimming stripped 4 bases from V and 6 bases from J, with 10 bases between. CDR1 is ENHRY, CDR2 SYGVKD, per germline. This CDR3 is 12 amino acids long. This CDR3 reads CAISGEGREQYF. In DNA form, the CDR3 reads TGTGCCATCAGTGGAGAAGGGCGCGAGCAGTACTTC.

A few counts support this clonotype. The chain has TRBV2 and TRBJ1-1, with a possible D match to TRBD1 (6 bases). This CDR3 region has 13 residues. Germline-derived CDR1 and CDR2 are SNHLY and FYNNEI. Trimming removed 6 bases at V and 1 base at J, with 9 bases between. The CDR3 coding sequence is TGTGCCAGCAGGATGACAGGGAACACTGAAGCTTTCTTT. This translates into CASRMTGNTEAFF.

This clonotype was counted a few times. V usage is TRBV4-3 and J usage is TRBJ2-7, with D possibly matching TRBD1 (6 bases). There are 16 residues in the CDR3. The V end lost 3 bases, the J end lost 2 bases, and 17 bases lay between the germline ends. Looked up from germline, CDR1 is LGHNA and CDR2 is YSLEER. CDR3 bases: TGCGCCAGCAGCCAGGGAAACAGGGCAGGGGCCTACGAGCAGTACTTC. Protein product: CASSQGNRAGAYEQYF.

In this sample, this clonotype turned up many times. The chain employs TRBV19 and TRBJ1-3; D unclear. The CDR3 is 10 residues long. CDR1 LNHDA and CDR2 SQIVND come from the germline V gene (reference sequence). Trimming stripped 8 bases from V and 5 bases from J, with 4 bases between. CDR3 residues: CASERNTIYF. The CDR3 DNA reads TGTGCCAGTGAAAGAAACACCATATATTTT. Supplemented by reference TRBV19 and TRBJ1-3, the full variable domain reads DGGITQSPKYLFRKEGQNVTLSCEQNLNHDAMYWYRQDPGQGLRLIYYSQIVNDFQKGDIAEGYSVSREKKESFPLTVTSAQKNPTAFYLCASERNTIYFGEGSWLTVV.

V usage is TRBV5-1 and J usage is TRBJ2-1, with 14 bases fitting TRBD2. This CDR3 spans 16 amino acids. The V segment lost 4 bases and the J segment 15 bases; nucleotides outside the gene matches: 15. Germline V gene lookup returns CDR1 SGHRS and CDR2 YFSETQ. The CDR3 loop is CASSPPGLAGVFPLFF. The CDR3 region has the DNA TGCGCCAGCAGCCCTCCGGGACTAGCGGGGGTTTTTCCCTTGTTCTTC.

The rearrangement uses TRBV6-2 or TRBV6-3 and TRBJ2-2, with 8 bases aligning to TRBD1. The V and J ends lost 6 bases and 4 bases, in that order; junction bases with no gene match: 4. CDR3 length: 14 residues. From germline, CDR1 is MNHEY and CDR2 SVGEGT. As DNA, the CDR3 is TGTGCCAGCAGAAGGACAGGGACCACCGGGGAGCTGTTTTTT. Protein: CASRRTGTTGELFF.

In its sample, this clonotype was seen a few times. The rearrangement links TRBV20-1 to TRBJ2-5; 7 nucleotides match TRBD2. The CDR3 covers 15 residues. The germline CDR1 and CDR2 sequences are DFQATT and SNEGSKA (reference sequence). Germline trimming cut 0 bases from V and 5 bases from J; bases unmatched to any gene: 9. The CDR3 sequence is CSARDYQRGSETQYF. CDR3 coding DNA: TGCAGTGCTAGAGATTATCAGCGGGGATCCGAGACCCAGTACTTC.

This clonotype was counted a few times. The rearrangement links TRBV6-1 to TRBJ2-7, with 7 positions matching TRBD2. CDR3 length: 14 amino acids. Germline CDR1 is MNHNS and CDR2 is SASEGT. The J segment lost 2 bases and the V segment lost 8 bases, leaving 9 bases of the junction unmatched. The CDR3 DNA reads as TGTGCCAGCGGCCTAGGGGAGGGCCCCTACGAGCAGTACTTC. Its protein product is CASGLGEGPYEQYF.

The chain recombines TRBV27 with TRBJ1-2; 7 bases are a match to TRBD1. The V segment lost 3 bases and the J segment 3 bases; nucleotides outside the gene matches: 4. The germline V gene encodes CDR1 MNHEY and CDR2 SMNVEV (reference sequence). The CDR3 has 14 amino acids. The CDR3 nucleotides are TGTGCCAGCAGTTTCCTTGGGACAGACTATGGCTACACCTTC. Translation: CASSFLGTDYGYTF.

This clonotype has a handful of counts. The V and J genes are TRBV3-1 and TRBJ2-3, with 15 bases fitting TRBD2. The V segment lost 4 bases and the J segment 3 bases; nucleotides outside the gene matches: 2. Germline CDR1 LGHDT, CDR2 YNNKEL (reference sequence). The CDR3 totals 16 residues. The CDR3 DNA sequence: TGTGCCAGCAGCCGCGGGACTAGCGGGAGGACAGATACGCAGTATTTT. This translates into CASSRGTSGRTDTQYF.

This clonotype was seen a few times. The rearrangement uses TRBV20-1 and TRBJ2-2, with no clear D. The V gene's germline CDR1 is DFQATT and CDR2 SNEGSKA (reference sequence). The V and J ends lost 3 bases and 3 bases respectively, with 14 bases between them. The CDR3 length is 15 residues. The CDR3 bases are TGCAGTGCTAGCGGCCTAGTACGGGACACCGGGGAGCTGTTTTTT. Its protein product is CSASGLVRDTGELFF.

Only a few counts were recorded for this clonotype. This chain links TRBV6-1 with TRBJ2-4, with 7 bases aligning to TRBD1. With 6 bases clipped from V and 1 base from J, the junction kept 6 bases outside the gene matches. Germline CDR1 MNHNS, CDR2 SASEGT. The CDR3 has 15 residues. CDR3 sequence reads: CASRSDRVAKNIQYF. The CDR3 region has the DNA TGTGCCAGCAGGTCTGACAGGGTGGCCAAAAACATTCAGTACTTC.

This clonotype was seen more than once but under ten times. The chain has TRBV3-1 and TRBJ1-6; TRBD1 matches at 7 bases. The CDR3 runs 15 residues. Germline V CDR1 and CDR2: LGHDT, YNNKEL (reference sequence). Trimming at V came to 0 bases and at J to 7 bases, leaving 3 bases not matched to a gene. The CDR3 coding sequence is TGTGCCAGCAGCCAAGACGACAGGGCAAATTCACCCCTCCACTTT. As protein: CASSQDDRANSPLHF. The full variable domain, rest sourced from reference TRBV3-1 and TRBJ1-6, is DTAVSQTPKYLVTQMGNDKSIKCEQNLGHDTMYWYKQDSKKFLKIMFSYNNKELIINETVPNRFSPKSPDKAHLNLHINSLELGDSAVYFCASSQDDRANSPLHFGNGTRLTVT.

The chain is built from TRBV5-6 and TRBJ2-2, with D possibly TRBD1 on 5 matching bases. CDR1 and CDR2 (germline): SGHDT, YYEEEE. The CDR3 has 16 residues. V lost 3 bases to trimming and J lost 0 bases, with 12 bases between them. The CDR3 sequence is CASSYGWTTNTGELFF. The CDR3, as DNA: TGTGCCAGCAGCTACGGTTGGACAACGAACACCGGGGAGCTGTTTTTT.

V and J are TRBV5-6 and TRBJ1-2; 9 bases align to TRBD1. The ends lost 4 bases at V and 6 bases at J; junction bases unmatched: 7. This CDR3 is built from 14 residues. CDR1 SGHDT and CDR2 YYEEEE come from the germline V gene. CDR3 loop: CASSAWTGDDGYTF. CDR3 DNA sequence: TGTGCCAGCAGCGCCTGGACAGGGGATGATGGCTACACCTTC.

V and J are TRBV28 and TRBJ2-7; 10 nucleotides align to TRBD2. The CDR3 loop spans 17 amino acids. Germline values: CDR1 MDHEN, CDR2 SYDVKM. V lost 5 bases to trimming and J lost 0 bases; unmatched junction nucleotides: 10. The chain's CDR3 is CASSPLGASGSSYEQYF. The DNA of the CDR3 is TGTGCCAGCAGTCCCCTGGGTGCTAGCGGGAGCTCCTACGAGCAGTACTTC.

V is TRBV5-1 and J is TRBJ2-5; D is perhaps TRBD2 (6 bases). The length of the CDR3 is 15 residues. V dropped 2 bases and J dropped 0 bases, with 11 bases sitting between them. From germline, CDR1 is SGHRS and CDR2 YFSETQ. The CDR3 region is CASSFWGVYQETQYF. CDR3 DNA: TGCGCCAGCAGCTTTTGGGGGGTGTACCAAGAGACCCAGTACTTC.

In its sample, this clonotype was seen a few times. This chain's CDR3 is CASSVVGGDQYF. CDR3 coding DNA: TGTGCCAGCAGCGTAGTAGGAGGGGATCAGTACTTC. The rearrangement joins TRBV9 to TRBJ2-4; a possible D gene is TRBD2 (6 bases). There are 12 residues in the CDR3. V gave up 0 bases and J gave up 12 bases, with 10 bases separating them. From germline, CDR1 is SGDLS and CDR2 YYNGEE. Filled out from reference TRBV9 and TRBJ2-4, the complete variable domain reads DSGVTQTPKHLITATGQRVTLRCSPRSGDLSVYWYQQSLDQGLQFLIQYYNGEERAKGNILERFSAQQFPDLHSELNLSSLELGDSALYFCASSVVGGDQYFGAGTRLSVL.

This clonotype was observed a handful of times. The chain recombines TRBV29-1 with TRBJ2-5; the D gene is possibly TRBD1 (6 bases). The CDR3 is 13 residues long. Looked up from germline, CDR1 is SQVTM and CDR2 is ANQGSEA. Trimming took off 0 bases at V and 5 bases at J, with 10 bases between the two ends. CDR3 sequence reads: CSVEDGTRETQYF. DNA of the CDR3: TGCAGCGTTGAAGATGGGACAAGGGAGACCCAGTACTTC.

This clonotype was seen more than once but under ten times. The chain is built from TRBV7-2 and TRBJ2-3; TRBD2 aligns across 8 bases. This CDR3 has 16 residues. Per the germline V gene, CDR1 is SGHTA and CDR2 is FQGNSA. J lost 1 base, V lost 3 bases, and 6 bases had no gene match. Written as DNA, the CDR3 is TGTGCCAGCAGCTTGGATGGGCGGGGGGGCACAGATACGCAGTATTTT. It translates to CASSLDGRGGTDTQYF.

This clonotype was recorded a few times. The DNA for the CDR3 is TGTGCCAGCACCTGGGGGGGGCTCCCAAGCAATCAGCCCCAGCATTTT. Its protein is CASTWGGLPSNQPQHF. This chain connects TRBV6-1 to TRBJ1-5; possible D gene TRBD1, 6 bases. V was shortened by 7 bases and J by 1 base, with 17 bases between the two germline ends. CDR1 and CDR2 (germline): MNHNS, SASEGT. This CDR3 region has 16 residues.

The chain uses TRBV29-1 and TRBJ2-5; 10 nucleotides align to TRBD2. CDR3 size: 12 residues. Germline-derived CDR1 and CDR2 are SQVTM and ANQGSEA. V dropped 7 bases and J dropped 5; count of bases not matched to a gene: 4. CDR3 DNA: TGCAGCGGGACGGGACTAGCGGAGACCCAGTACTTC. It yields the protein CSGTGLAETQYF.

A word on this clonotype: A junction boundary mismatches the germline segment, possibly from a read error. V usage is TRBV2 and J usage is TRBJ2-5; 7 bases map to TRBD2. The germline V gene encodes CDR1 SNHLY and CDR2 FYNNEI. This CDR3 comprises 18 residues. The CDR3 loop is CASSAMETSRSFQEIQYF. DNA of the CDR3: TGTGCCAGCAGTGCTATGGAGACTAGCCGCTCGTTCCAAGAGATCCAGTACTTC.